What follows are 22 T cell receptor beta chains derived from one specimen sequenced in a study of OX40 agonist ivuxolimab in advanced cancers. TCRdb keeps only in-frame clones here, not all; method: immunoSEQ multiplex PCR. This table has more than 65,000 clones, less than 90% appearing once. Material: CD4+ or CD8+ T cells sorted from blood, obtained in a trial of the OX40 agonist ivuxolimab. All receptors come from an adult with an advanced solid tumor such as melanoma, head and neck, liver or kidney cancer.

This chain uses TRBV6-6 with TRBJ1-5; D uncertain. Looked up from germline, CDR1 is MNHNY and CDR2 is SVGAGI (reference sequence). This CDR3 spans 12 amino acids. Trimming stripped 3 bases from V and 4 bases from J, with 4 bases between. Written as DNA, the CDR3 is TGTGCCAGCAGTTATACTAATCAGCCCCAGCATTTT. Encoded protein: CASSYTNQPQHF.

J is TRBJ2-3 and V is TRBV5-1, with TRBD2 as a possible D gene (6 bases). This CDR3 is built from 14 residues. V lost 4 bases to trimming and J lost 5 bases, with 14 bases between them. Per germline, CDR1 SGHRS and CDR2 YFSETQ. CDR3 nucleotides: TGCGCCAGCAGCGCGGGACTTTTGGTAGATACGCAGTATTTT. It yields the protein CASSAGLLVDTQYF.

The chain joins TRBV19 to TRBJ2-7; TRBD2 matches 12 bases. The CDR3 is 14 amino acids. From germline, CDR1 is LNHDA and CDR2 SQIVND (reference sequence). V shed 4 bases, J shed 5 bases, and the junction held 3 bases outside the gene matches. This CDR3 reads CASSKTSGGHEQYF. CDR3 coding DNA: TGTGCCAGTAGTAAGACTAGCGGGGGCCACGAGCAGTACTTC.

V and J are TRBV7-9 and TRBJ2-5; no definite D call. This CDR3 is built from 12 residues. The germline V gene has CDR1 SEHNR and CDR2 FQNEAQ (reference sequence). Trimming left V 3 bases short and J 4 bases short, with 6 bases between. The CDR3 protein is CASSFQAETQYF. The DNA of the CDR3 is TGTGCCAGCAGCTTTCAGGCAGAGACCCAGTACTTC.

The V and J genes are TRBV11-1 and TRBJ2-3, with 7 bases fitting TRBD2. Germline assignment: CDR1 SGHAT and CDR2 FQDESV (reference sequence). The V segment lost 9 bases and the J segment 2 bases; nucleotides outside the gene matches: 14. The CDR3 is 16 residues long. CDR3 sequence reads: CASCTPGTIFTDTQYF. In DNA form, the CDR3 reads TGTGCCAGTTGTACCCCCGGGACTATCTTCACAGATACGCAGTATTTT.

The chain employs TRBV27 and TRBJ2-7, with a possible D match to TRBD1 (6 bases). The germline gives CDR1 MNHEY, CDR2 SMNVEV (reference sequence). The V gene lost 4 bases and the J gene lost 7 bases, with 14 bases spanning the gap. This CDR3 is built from 13 residues. The CDR3 region is CASSSVEGEEQYF. CDR3 coding DNA: TGTGCCAGCAGTTCCGTAGAGGGGGAAGAGCAGTACTTC.

The chain links TRBV5-6 to TRBJ2-3, with D unclear. Deletions cut 0 bases from V and 9 bases from J, with 11 bases between. The CDR3 runs 13 residues. Germline assignment: CDR1 SGHDT and CDR2 YYEEEE. CDR3 residues: CASSLGQATTQYF. Here the CDR3 DNA reads TGTGCCAGCAGCTTGGGTCAGGCAACAACGCAGTATTTT.

The chain carries TRBV27 and TRBJ1-5, with D possibly matching TRBD1 (5 bases). V gave up 2 bases and J gave up 3 bases, with 14 bases separating them. Germline lookup yields CDR1 MNHEY and CDR2 SMNVEV (reference sequence). This CDR3 spans 16 amino acids. The CDR3 DNA reads TGTGCCAGCAGTTTAACGCAGGGCCGCCACAATCAGCCCCAGCATTTT. It translates to CASSLTQGRHNQPQHF.

This clone was observed a handful of times. The gene calls are TRBV2 and TRBJ1-3; D is perhaps TRBD1 (5 bases). CDR3 size: 15 residues. The V and J ends lost 5 bases and 0 bases respectively, with 11 bases between them. The germline V gene has CDR1 SNHLY and CDR2 FYNNEI. The CDR3 sequence: CASSLQANSGNTIYF. The CDR3 DNA follows: TGTGCCAGCAGTCTACAGGCGAACTCTGGAAACACCATATATTTT.

This chain joins TRBV4-2 and TRBJ2-3; no firm D call. V lost 0 bases and J lost 3, with 7 bases in between. This CDR3 is 14 amino acids long. The V gene's germline CDR1 is LGHNA and CDR2 YNFKEQ. The CDR3 sequence is CASSQDYGTDTQYF. CDR3 sequence (DNA): TGTGCCAGCAGCCAAGATTACGGGACAGATACGCAGTATTTT.

This rearrangement joins TRBV5-5 to TRBJ1-1, with a weak D call TRBD1 (6 bases). This CDR3 has 14 amino acids. V lost 2 bases and J 5 bases, leaving 13 bases between the germline ends. Germline values: CDR1 SGHKS, CDR2 YYEKEE (reference sequence). Here the CDR3 reads CASSLEGGGTEAFF. CDR3 DNA sequence: TGTGCCAGCAGCTTAGAAGGGGGAGGAACTGAAGCTTTCTTT.

As regards this clone: Other DNA sequences in the same sample also yield this CDR3. The chain joins TRBV19 to TRBJ2-7; 12 nucleotides match TRBD2. The germline gives CDR1 LNHDA, CDR2 SQIVND (reference sequence). The trim removed 5 bases at V and 0 bases at J, leaving 5 bases unmatched. This CDR3 contains 16 residues. In DNA form, the CDR3 reads TGTGCCAGTAGTTCCAGGACTAGCGGGGCCTCCTACGAGCAGTACTTC. As protein: CASSSRTSGASYEQYF.

This clone was counted once. The chain recombines TRBV6-5 with TRBJ1-4; TRBD1 agrees at 7 bases. This CDR3 spans 13 amino acids. V shed 8 bases and J 1 base; nucleotides not matched to a gene: 1. Germline V gene lookup returns CDR1 MNHEY and CDR2 SVGAGI. CDR3 loop: CASRTGTNEKLFF. CDR3 DNA: TGTGCCAGCCGGACAGGAACTAATGAAAAACTGTTTTTT.

This clone was observed a single time. The chain has TRBV5-1 and TRBJ1-1, with TRBD1 identical over 9 bases. The CDR3 totals 15 residues. CDR1 and CDR2 from the germline V gene are SGHRS and YFSETQ. V dropped 3 bases and J dropped 0; count of bases not matched to a gene: 3. CDR3 DNA sequence: TGCGCCAGCAGCTCGGGACAGGGATTGAACACTGAAGCTTTCTTT. Its translation is CASSSGQGLNTEAFF.

V usage is TRBV19 and J usage is TRBJ2-5, with TRBD2 matching over 7 bases. CDR1 is LNHDA, CDR2 SQIVND, per germline (reference sequence). CDR3 size: 15 residues. V trimming: 2 bases; J trimming: 4 bases; junction bases outside the gene matches: 7. This chain's CDR3 is CASSIIAGVTETQYF. CDR3 DNA: TGTGCCAGTAGTATAATTGCGGGAGTGACAGAGACCCAGTACTTC.

This sequence joins TRBV6-4 and TRBJ2-1, with TRBD2 matching 9 bases. The V segment lost 4 bases and the J segment 2 bases; nucleotides outside the gene matches: 9. In germline, CDR1 is MRHNA, CDR2 SNTAGT. This CDR3 comprises 17 residues. The CDR3 loop reads CASSASPAGGTYNEQFF. The CDR3, as DNA: TGTGCCAGCAGTGCCTCCCCAGCGGGAGGAACCTACAATGAGCAGTTCTTC.

This clone showed up just once. J is TRBJ1-4 and V is TRBV7-9, with D perhaps matching TRBD1 (5 bases). This CDR3 region has 15 residues. Germline-derived CDR1 and CDR2 are SEHNR and FQNEAQ (reference sequence). V lost 5 bases to trimming and J lost 6 bases, with 16 bases between them. The CDR3 DNA follows: TGTGCCAGCAGCCCGAATTCCGGGGGATATGAAAAACTGTTTTTT. Translating gives CASSPNSGGYEKLFF.

The CDR3 here is CASSRDRDGEQYF. In DNA form, the CDR3 reads TGTGCCAGCAGTCGGGACAGGGACGGAGAGCAGTACTTC. The V call is TRBV6-1, the J call TRBJ2-7, with 9 positions matching TRBD1. The CDR3 spans 13 residues. The ends lost 5 bases at V and 7 bases at J; junction bases unmatched: 6. Germline V lookup: CDR1 MNHNS, CDR2 SASEGT.

The genes are TRBV7-2 and TRBJ2-1, with 7 positions matching TRBD2. V dropped 5 bases and J dropped 4; count of bases not matched to a gene: 11. The CDR3 sequence is 16 residues long. The germline V gene has CDR1 SGHTA and CDR2 FQGNSA. CDR3 bases: TGTGCCAGCAGCCCCTTCTCGGGACTAACTTACAATGAGCAGTTCTTC. Encoded protein: CASSPFSGLTYNEQFF.

The V gene is TRBV28, the J gene TRBJ1-2; D perhaps matches TRBD1 (6 bases). The CDR3 runs 14 residues. Trimming left V 6 bases short and J 8 bases short, with 19 bases between. The germline gives CDR1 MDHEN, CDR2 SYDVKM. CDR3 protein: CASRHRRGGAGYTF. CDR3 in DNA: TGTGCCAGCAGGCACCGAAGGGGGGGAGCAGGCTACACCTTC.

The chain joins TRBV11-3 to TRBJ2-3; possible D gene TRBD1, 5 bases. Trimming removed 11 bases from V and 1 base from J, with 10 bases in between. Germline assignment: CDR1 SGHNT and CDR2 YENEEA. The CDR3 totals 12 residues. In nucleotides, the CDR3 is TGTGCCGGCTCCAGGGGCACAGATACGCAGTATTTT. Protein product: CAGSRGTDTQYF.

In its sample, this clone was seen once. The chain combines TRBV28 with TRBJ2-7, with D perhaps matching TRBD2 (6 bases). CDR1 MDHEN and CDR2 SYDVKM come from the germline V gene. The CDR3 loop spans 15 amino acids. V gave up 4 bases and J gave up 0 bases, with 13 bases separating them. CDR3 bases: TGTGCCAGCAGTTCGGAGGGGTCGCCCTCCTACGAGCAGTACTTC. Translating it yields CASSSEGSPSYEQYF.